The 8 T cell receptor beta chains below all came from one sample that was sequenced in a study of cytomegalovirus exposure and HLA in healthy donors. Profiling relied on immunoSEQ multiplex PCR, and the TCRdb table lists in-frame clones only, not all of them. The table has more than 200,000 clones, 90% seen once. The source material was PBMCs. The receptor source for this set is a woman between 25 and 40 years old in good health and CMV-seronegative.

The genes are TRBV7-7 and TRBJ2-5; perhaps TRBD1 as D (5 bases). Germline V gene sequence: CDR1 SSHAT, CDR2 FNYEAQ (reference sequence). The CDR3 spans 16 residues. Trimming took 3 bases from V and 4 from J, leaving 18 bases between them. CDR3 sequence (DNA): TGTGCCAGCAGCTTGGGTTTTACGGGTGGGGCAGAGACCCAGTACTTC. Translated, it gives CASSLGFTGGAETQYF.

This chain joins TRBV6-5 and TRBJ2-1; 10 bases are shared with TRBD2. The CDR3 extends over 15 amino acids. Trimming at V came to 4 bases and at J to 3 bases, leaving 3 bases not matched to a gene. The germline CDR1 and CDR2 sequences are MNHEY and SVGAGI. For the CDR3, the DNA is TGTGCCAGCAGTTCCCGGACTAGCGGCTACAATGAGCAGTTCTTC. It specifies CASSSRTSGYNEQFF.

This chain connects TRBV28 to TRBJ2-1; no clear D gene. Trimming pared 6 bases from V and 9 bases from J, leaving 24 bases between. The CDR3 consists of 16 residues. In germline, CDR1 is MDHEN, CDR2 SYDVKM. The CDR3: CASRSNLLGGYAEQFF. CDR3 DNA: TGTGCCAGCAGATCCAATCTCCTGGGCGGCTACGCTGAGCAGTTCTTC.

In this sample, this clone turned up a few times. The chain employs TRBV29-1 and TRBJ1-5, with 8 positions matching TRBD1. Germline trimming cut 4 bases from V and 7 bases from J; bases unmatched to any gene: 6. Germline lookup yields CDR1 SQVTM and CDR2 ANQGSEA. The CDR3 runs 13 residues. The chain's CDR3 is CSVGRGQGQPQHF. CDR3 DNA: TGCAGCGTTGGCAGGGGGCAAGGGCAGCCCCAGCATTTT.

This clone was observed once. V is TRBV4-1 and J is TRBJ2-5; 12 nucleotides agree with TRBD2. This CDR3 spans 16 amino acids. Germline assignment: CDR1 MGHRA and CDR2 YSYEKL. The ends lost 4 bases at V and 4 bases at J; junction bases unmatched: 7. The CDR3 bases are TGCGCCAGCAGCCCCCTAGCGGGAGGGAAGGTAGAGACCCAGTACTTC. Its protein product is CASSPLAGGKVETQYF.

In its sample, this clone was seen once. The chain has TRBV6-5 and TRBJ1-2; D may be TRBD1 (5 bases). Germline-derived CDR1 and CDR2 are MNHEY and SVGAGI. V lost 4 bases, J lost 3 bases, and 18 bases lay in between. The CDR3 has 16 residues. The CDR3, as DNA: TGTGCCAGCAGTTCCAGAGCCAGGGCCCGGGACTATGGCTACACCTTC. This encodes CASSSRARARDYGYTF.

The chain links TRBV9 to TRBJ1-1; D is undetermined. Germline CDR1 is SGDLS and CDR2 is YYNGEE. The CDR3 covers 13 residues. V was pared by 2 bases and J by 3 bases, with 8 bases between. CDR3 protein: CASSVTWDTEAFF. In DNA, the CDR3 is TGTGCCAGCAGCGTTACCTGGGACACTGAAGCTTTCTTT.

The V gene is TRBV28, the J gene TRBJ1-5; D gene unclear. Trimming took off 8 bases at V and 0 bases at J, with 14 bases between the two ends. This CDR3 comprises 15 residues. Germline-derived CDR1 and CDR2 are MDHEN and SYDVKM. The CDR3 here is CASSDGEYSNQPQHF. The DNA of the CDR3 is TGTGCCAGCTCCGATGGGGAGTATAGCAATCAGCCCCAGCATTTT.